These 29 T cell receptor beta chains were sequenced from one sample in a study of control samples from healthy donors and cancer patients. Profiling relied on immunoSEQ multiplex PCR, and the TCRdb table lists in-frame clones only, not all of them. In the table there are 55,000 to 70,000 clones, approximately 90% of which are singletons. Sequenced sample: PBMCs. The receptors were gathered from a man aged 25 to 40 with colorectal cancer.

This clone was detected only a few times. The DNA of the CDR3 is TGTGCCAGTAGTATTTACAGGGGTCATTCACCCCTCCACTTT. It encodes CASSIYRGHSPLHF. This chain connects TRBV19 to TRBJ1-6, with 7 bases aligning to TRBD1. Losses at the gene ends were 3 bases for V and 8 bases for J; bases not matched to a gene: 4. Germline assignment: CDR1 LNHDA and CDR2 SQIVND (reference sequence). This CDR3 has 14 residues.

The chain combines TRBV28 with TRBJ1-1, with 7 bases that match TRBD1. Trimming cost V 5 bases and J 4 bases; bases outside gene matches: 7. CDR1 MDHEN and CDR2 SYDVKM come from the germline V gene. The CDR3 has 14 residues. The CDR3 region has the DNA TGTGCCAGCAGTCCCGGACAGGCTTCCACTGAAGCTTTCTTT. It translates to CASSPGQASTEAFF.

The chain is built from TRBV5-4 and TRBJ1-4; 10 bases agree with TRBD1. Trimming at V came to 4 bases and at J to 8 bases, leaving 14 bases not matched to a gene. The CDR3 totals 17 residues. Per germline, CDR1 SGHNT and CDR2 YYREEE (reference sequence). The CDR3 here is CASSLRGGGTGDEKLFF. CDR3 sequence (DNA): TGTGCCAGCAGCCTACGAGGAGGCGGGACAGGGGACGAAAAACTGTTTTTT.

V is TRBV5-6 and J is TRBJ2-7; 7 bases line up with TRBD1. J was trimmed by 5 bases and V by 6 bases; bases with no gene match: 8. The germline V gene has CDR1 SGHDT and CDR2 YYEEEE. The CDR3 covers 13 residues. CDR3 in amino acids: CASNKQGVHEQYV. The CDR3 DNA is TGTGCCAGCAACAAGCAGGGGGTCCACGAGCAGTACGTC.

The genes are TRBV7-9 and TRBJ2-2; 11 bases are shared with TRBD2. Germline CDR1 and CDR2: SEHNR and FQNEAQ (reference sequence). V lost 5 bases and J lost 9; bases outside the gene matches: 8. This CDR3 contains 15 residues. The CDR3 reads CASSPLLAGDRELFF. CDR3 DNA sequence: TGTGCCAGCAGCCCTTTACTAGCGGGGGACCGGGAGCTGTTTTTT.

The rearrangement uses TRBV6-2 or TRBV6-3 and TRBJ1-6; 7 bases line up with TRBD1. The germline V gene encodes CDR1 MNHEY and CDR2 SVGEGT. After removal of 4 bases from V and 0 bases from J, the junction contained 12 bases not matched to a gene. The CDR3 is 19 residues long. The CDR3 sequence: CASSSHRDSAYSYNSPLHF. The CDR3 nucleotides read TGTGCCAGCAGTTCCCACCGGGACAGCGCTTACTCCTATAATTCACCCCTCCACTTT.

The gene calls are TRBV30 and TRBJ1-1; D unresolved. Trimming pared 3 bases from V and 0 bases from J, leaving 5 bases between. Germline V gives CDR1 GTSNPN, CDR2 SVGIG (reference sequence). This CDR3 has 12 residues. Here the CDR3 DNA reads TGTGCCTGGAGCGGCATGAACACTGAAGCTTTCTTT. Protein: CAWSGMNTEAFF.

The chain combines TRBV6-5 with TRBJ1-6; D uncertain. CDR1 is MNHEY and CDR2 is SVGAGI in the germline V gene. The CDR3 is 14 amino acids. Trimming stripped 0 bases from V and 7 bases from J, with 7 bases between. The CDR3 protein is CASSYSVGNSPLHF. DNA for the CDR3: TGTGCCAGCAGTTACTCGGTAGGGAATTCACCCCTCCACTTT.

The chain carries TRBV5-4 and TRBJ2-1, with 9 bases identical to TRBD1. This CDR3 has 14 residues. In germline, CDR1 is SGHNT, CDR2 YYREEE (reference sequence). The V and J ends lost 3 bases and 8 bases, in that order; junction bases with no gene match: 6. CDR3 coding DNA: TGTGCCAGCAGCTCGGGACAGGGAATGGATGAGCAGTTCTTC. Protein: CASSSGQGMDEQFF.

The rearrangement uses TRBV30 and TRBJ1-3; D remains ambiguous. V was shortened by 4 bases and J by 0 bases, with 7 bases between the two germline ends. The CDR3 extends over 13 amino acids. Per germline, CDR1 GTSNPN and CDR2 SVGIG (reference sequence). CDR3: CAWNSNSGNTIYF. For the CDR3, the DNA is TGTGCCTGGAACTCAAACTCTGGAAACACCATATATTTT.

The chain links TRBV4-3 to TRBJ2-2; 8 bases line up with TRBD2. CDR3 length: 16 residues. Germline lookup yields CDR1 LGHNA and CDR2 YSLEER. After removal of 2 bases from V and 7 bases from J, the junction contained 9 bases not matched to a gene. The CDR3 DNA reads TGCGCCAGCAGCCAATTGCTAAGGGGACTAGTCGGGGAGCTGTTTTTT. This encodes CASSQLLRGLVGELFF.

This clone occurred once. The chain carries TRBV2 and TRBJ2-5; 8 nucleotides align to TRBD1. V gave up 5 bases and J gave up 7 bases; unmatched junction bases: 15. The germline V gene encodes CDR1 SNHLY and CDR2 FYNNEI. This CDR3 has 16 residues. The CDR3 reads CASSPLGQGALGTQYF. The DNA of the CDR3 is TGTGCCAGCAGTCCGTTAGGGCAGGGGGCCCTAGGGACCCAGTACTTC. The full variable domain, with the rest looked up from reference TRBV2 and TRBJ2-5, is EPEVTQTPSHQVTQMGQEVILRCVPISNHLYFYWYRQILGQKVEFLVSFYNNEISEKSEIFDDQFSVERPDGSNFTLKIRSTKLEDSAMYFCASSPLGQGALGTQYFGPGTRLLVL.

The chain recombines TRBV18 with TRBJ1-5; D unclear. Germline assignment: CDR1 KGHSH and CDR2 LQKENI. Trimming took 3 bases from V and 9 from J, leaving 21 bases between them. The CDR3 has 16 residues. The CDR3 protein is CASSPSSGPGMGPQHF. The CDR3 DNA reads TGTGCCAGCTCACCTTCCTCGGGCCCCGGCATGGGGCCCCAGCATTTT.

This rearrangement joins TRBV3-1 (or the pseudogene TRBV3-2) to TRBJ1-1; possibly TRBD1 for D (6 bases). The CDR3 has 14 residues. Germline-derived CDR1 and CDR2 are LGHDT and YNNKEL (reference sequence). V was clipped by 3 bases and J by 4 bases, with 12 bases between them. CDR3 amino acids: CASSQAQGRTEAFF. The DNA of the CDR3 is TGTGCCAGCAGCCAGGCACAGGGTCGCACTGAAGCTTTCTTT.

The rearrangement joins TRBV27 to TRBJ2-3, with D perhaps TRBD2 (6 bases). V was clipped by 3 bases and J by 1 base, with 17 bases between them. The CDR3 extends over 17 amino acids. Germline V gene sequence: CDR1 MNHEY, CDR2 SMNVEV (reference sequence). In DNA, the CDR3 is TGTGCCAGCAGTTTCCACCGTTCAGGGACTGGCACAGATACGCAGTATTTT. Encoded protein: CASSFHRSGTGTDTQYF.

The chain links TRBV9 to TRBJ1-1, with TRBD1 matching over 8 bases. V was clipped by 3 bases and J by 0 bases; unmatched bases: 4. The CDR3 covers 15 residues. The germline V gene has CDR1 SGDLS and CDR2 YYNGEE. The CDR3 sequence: CASSAGQGMNTEAFF. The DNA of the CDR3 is TGTGCCAGCAGCGCCGGACAGGGTATGAACACTGAAGCTTTCTTT.

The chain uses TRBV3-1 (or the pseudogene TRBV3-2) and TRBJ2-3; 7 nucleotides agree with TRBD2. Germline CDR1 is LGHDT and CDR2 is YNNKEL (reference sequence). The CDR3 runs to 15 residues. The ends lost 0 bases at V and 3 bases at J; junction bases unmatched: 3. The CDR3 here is CASSQDGEGTDTQYF. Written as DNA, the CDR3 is TGTGCCAGCAGCCAAGATGGGGAGGGGACAGATACGCAGTATTTT.

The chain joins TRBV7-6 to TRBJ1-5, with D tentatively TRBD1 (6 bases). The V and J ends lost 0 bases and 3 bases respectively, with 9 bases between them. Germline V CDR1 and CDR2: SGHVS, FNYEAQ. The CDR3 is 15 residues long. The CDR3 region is CASSLAQGFNQPQHF. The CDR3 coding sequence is TGTGCCAGCAGCTTAGCACAGGGCTTCAATCAGCCCCAGCATTTT.

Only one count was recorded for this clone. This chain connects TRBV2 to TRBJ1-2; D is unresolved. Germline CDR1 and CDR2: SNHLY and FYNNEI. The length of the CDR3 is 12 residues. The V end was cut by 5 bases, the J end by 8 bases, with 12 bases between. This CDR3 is CASSTISSGYTF. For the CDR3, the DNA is TGTGCCAGCAGTACCATCAGTTCGGGCTACACCTTC.

The CDR3 DNA sequence: TGTGCCACCAGTGATTCCGATCAGCCCCAGCATTTT. Its protein product is CATSDSDQPQHF. J is TRBJ1-5 and V is TRBV24-1; no clear D gene. The CDR3 totals 12 residues. CDR1 is KGHDR, CDR2 SFDVKD, per germline. Trimming pared 2 bases from V and 5 bases from J, leaving 3 bases between.

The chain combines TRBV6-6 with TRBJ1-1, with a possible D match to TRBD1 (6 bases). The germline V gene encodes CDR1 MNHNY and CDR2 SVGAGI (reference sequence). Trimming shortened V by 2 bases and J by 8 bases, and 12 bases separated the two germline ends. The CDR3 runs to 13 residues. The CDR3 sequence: CASSYEPGHEAFF. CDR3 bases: TGTGCCAGCAGTTACGAACCGGGACACGAAGCTTTCTTT.

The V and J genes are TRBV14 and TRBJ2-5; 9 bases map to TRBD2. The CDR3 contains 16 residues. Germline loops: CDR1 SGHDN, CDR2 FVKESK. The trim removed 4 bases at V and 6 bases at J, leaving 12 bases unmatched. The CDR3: CASSPRGSGGLKTQYF. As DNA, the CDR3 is TGTGCCAGCAGCCCCCGAGGTAGCGGGGGCTTAAAGACCCAGTACTTC.

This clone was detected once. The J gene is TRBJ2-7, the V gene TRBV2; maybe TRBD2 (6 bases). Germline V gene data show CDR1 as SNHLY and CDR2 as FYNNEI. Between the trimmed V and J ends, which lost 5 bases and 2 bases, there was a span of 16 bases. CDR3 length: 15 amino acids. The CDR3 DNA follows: TGTGCCAGCAGTCCCGGGCCGGGGAGGACCTACGAGCAGTACTTC. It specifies CASSPGPGRTYEQYF.

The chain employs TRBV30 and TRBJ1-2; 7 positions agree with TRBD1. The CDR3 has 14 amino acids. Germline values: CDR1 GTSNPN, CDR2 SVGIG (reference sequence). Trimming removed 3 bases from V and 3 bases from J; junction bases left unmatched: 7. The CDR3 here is CAWSLGGPDYGYTF. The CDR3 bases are TGTGCCTGGAGCCTAGGGGGCCCCGACTATGGCTACACCTTC.

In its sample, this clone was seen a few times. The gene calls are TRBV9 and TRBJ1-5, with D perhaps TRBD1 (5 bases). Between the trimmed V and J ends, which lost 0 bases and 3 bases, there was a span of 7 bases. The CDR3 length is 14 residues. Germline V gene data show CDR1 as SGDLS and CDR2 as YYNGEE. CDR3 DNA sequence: TGTGCCAGCAGCGTAGGTGGGGCCAATCAGCCCCAGCATTTT. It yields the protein CASSVGGANQPQHF.

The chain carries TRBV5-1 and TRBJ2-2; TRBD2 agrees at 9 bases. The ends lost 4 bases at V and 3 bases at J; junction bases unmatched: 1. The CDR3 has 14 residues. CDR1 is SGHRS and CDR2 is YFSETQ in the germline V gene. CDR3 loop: CASSQRGDTGELFF. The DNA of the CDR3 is TGCGCCAGCAGCCAGCGGGGGGACACCGGGGAGCTGTTTTTT.

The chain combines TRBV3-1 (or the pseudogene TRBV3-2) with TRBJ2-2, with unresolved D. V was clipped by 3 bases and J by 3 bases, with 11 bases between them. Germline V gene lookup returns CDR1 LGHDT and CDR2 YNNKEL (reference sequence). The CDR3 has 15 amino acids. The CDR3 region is CASSHKPWDTGELFF. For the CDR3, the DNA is TGTGCCAGCAGCCACAAACCGTGGGACACCGGGGAGCTGTTTTTT.

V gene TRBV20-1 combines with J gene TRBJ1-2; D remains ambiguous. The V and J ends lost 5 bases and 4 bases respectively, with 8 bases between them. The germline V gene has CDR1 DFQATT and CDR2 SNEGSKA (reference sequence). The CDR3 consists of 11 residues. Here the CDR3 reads CSADTAYGYTF. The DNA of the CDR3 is TGCAGTGCTGATACAGCCTATGGCTACACCTTC.

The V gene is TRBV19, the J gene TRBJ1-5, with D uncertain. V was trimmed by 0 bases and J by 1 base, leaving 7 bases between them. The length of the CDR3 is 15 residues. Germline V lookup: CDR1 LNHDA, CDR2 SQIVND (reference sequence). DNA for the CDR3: TGTGCCAGTAGTATAGATCGAGAGAGCAATCAGCCCCAGCATTTT. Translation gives CASSIDRESNQPQHF.